The 22 T cell receptor beta chains presented below share a single source sample, sequenced in a study of shared clonotypes between healthy human individuals. Method: immunoSEQ multiplex PCR; TCRdb's copy keeps in-frame clones and lacks some. The sample consists of some 360,000 clones, 70% to 75% of them appearing once. Sequenced sample: memory CD4+ T cells sorted from blood. Indicated subset: CD45RA-negative fraction. These receptors originate from a man aged 25 to 45 in good health.

The chain links TRBV4-1 to TRBJ2-1, with 15 bases matching TRBD2. The CDR3 covers 16 residues. The V gene's germline CDR1 is MGHRA and CDR2 YSYEKL. V was pared by 3 bases and J by 6 bases, with 3 bases of the junction left unmatched. CDR3 bases: TGCGCCAGCAGCCATCGGACTAGCGGGAGGGCCAATGAGCAGTTCTTC. Residues: CASSHRTSGRANEQFF.

This chain uses TRBV20-1 with TRBJ2-7, with unresolved D. This CDR3 comprises 11 residues. Germline V lookup: CDR1 DFQATT, CDR2 SNEGSKA (reference sequence). V shed 0 bases and J shed 9 bases, with 9 bases lying between them. The CDR3 bases are TGCAGTGCTAGAGATGGTCGAGGGCAGTACTTC. Protein: CSARDGRGQYF.

This chain links TRBV5-1 with TRBJ1-4; 10 nucleotides match TRBD1. This CDR3 is built from 17 residues. The trim removed 5 bases at V and 8 bases at J, leaving 15 bases unmatched. Per germline, CDR1 SGHRS and CDR2 YFSETQ. CDR3: CASRSLPQGTGDEKLFF. CDR3 nucleotide sequence: TGCGCCAGCAGGTCGCTCCCCCAGGGGACAGGGGACGAAAAACTGTTTTTT.

V is TRBV5-8 and J is TRBJ1-1, with 10 positions matching TRBD1. CDR1 and CDR2 from the germline V gene are SGHTS and YDEGEE. The CDR3 is 16 amino acids. Trimming took 4 bases from V and 1 from J; bases not matched to a gene: 7. CDR3 sequence (DNA): TGTGCCAGCAGCCGCGGGACAGGGGCCTGGAACACTGAAGCTTTCTTT. Amino acid sequence: CASSRGTGAWNTEAFF.

The chain links TRBV2 to TRBJ1-1; no firm D call. V lost 7 bases to trimming and J lost 3 bases, with 12 bases between them. The CDR3 contains 13 residues. The germline V gene has CDR1 SNHLY and CDR2 FYNNEI. For the CDR3, the DNA is TGTGCCAGCACCTCTGGGGAACACACTGAAGCTTTCTTT. Translated, it gives CASTSGEHTEAFF.

The chain carries TRBV29-1 and TRBJ2-7, with 9 bases matching TRBD1. CDR1 is SQVTM, CDR2 ANQGSEA, per germline. With 1 base clipped from V and 6 bases from J, the junction kept 10 bases outside the gene matches. The CDR3 contains 15 residues. The CDR3, as DNA: TGCAGCGTTGAAGGCCGGGGACAGGGTCGGGTCGAGCAGTACTTC. Its protein is CSVEGRGQGRVEQYF.

This sequence joins TRBV7-2 and TRBJ2-1, with D maybe TRBD2 (5 bases). The ends were cut back, 5 bases at V and 7 bases at J, with 24 bases in the middle. The V gene's germline CDR1 is SGHTA and CDR2 FQGNSA. The CDR3 runs to 17 residues. The CDR3 here is CASSARPPLLGGNEQFF. Here the CDR3 DNA reads TGTGCCAGCAGCGCCCGACCTCCCTTGCTAGGAGGTAATGAGCAGTTCTTC.

The rearrangement joins TRBV6-5 to TRBJ2-1; 9 nucleotides align to TRBD2. Germline-derived CDR1 and CDR2 are MNHEY and SVGAGI. The V gene end was trimmed by 2 bases and the J gene end by 9 bases; junction bases not matched to a gene: 11. The CDR3 runs to 16 residues. This chain's CDR3 is CASSYESSGGLGEQFF. In DNA, the CDR3 is TGTGCCAGCAGTTACGAGTCGAGCGGGGGGTTGGGTGAGCAGTTCTTC.

This clone has a handful of counts. The gene calls are TRBV7-9 and TRBJ1-4, with D perhaps TRBD1 (5 bases). V shed 2 bases and J shed 8 bases, with 12 bases lying between them. This CDR3 is built from 14 residues. Germline assignment: CDR1 SEHNR and CDR2 FQNEAQ (reference sequence). The CDR3 coding sequence is TGTGCCAGCAGCTTATTGCAGGAGGGGGAAAAACTGTTTTTT. Protein: CASSLLQEGEKLFF.

The V call is TRBV30, the J call TRBJ2-3, with 8 bases matching TRBD1. J gave up 0 bases and V 5 bases, and 10 bases lay outside the gene matches. CDR1 GTSNPN and CDR2 SVGIG come from the germline V gene (reference sequence). The CDR3 totals 16 residues. CDR3: CAWDKKQGGSTDTQYF. The CDR3 DNA reads as TGTGCCTGGGACAAAAAACAGGGGGGAAGCACAGATACGCAGTATTTT.

The chain carries TRBV4-3 and TRBJ2-7, with 9 bases lining up with TRBD2. CDR1 LGHNA and CDR2 YSLEER come from the germline V gene. This CDR3 has 19 residues. The ends lost 3 bases at V and 0 bases at J; junction bases unmatched: 15. CDR3 region: CASSQIKGLAADSSYEQYF. The DNA for the CDR3 is TGCGCCAGCAGCCAGATTAAGGGACTAGCCGCCGATAGCTCCTACGAGCAGTACTTC.

The V gene is TRBV5-1, the J gene TRBJ2-2; D gene uncertain. The CDR3 loop spans 14 amino acids. V was pared by 0 bases and J by 4 bases, with 7 bases between. Looked up from germline, CDR1 is SGHRS and CDR2 is YFSETQ. The CDR3 DNA reads as TGCGCCAGCAGCTTGGGCAGAAGCACCGGGGAGCTGTTTTTT. The encoded protein is CASSLGRSTGELFF.

This clone was seen many times. V gene TRBV7-9 combines with J gene TRBJ2-7; D is perhaps TRBD2 (5 bases). V shed 5 bases and J shed 2 bases, with 13 bases lying between them. Germline V gives CDR1 SEHNR, CDR2 FQNEAQ (reference sequence). The CDR3 extends over 14 amino acids. The CDR3 is CASSPRGSTYEQYF. The CDR3 bases are TGTGCCAGCAGCCCGAGAGGGTCCACCTACGAGCAGTACTTC.

The chain combines TRBV2 with TRBJ2-5; unclear D gene. This CDR3 region has 12 residues. Between the trimmed V and J ends, which lost 6 bases and 5 bases, there was a span of 10 bases. Germline V gene sequence: CDR1 SNHLY, CDR2 FYNNEI. The CDR3 coding sequence is TGTGCCAGCAGCCGGAATCGGGAGACCCAGTACTTC. Translating gives CASSRNRETQYF.

The chain joins TRBV19 to TRBJ1-5; tentatively, D is TRBD1 (5 bases). This CDR3 is 13 amino acids long. V dropped 10 bases and J dropped 8 bases, with 18 bases sitting between them. Germline CDR1 and CDR2: LNHDA and SQIVND (reference sequence). The CDR3 spells CATSDTWRKPQHF. DNA for the CDR3: TGTGCCACCTCGGACACCTGGCGGAAGCCCCAGCATTTT. The whole variable domain, filled in from reference TRBV19 and TRBJ1-5, reads DGGITQSPKYLFRKEGQNVTLSCEQNLNHDAMYWYRQDPGQGLRLIYYSQIVNDFQKGDIAEGYSVSREKKESFPLTVTSAQKNPTAFYLCATSDTWRKPQHFGDGTRLSIL.

The chain joins TRBV5-1 to TRBJ1-6; D remains unclear. This CDR3 comprises 14 residues. Germline assignment: CDR1 SGHRS and CDR2 YFSETQ. V shed 3 bases and J shed 9 bases, with 13 bases lying between them. CDR3 nucleotide sequence: TGCGCCAGCAGCTCGGGAAACGGGTTTTCACCCCTCCACTTT. It is translated as CASSSGNGFSPLHF.

J is TRBJ2-7 and V is TRBV19, with D maybe TRBD2 (5 bases). In germline, CDR1 is LNHDA, CDR2 SQIVND (reference sequence). The CDR3 consists of 14 residues. The V end was cut by 6 bases, the J end by 3 bases, with 15 bases between. The CDR3 region is CASSRTDTLYEQYF. CDR3 bases: TGTGCCAGTAGCCGGACTGACACCCTCTACGAGCAGTACTTC.

There are a few counts of this clone. Other nucleotide sequences in the sample specify the same CDR3. Here the CDR3 reads CASSLGGYEQYF. CDR3 in DNA: TGTGCCAGCAGCCTAGGGGGTTACGAGCAGTACTTC. This sequence joins TRBV28 and TRBJ2-7; D possibly corresponds to TRBD1 (6 bases). This CDR3 spans 12 amino acids. The V gene lost 6 bases and the J gene lost 4 bases, with 10 bases spanning the gap. CDR1 and CDR2 from the germline V gene are MDHEN and SYDVKM.

V usage is TRBV7-9 and J usage is TRBJ2-7; a weak D match, TRBD1 (5 bases). The length of the CDR3 is 15 residues. CDR1 is SEHNR and CDR2 is FQNEAQ in the germline V gene (reference sequence). Trimming shortened V by 8 bases and J by 0 bases, and 17 bases separated the two germline ends. The CDR3 region is CASQTWTSSSYEQYF. In DNA form, the CDR3 reads TGTGCCAGCCAGACGTGGACATCGAGCTCCTACGAGCAGTACTTC.

The CDR3 nucleotides read TGTGCCAGCAGCAAATCTCAGGGTAACTATGGCTACACCTTC. It translates to CASSKSQGNYGYTF. The chain recombines TRBV11-3 with TRBJ1-2; D is perhaps TRBD1 (5 bases). This CDR3 has 14 amino acids. Germline assignment: CDR1 SGHNT and CDR2 YENEEA. The V and J ends lost 5 bases and 1 base respectively, with 11 bases between them.

This clone has just a few counts. The chain carries TRBV29-1 and TRBJ2-1; no clear D. The length of the CDR3 is 10 residues. Between the trimmed V and J ends, which lost 2 bases and 8 bases, there was a span of 4 bases. CDR1 and CDR2 from the germline V gene are SQVTM and ANQGSEA. The CDR3 is CSVESDEQFF. The CDR3 bases are TGCAGCGTTGAAAGTGATGAGCAGTTCTTC.

This clone was picked up a small number of times. The V and J genes are TRBV5-1 and TRBJ2-1; a weak D match, TRBD1 (6 bases). Between the trimmed V and J ends, which lost 0 bases and 8 bases, there was a span of 9 bases. CDR1 and CDR2 (germline): SGHRS, YFSETQ. This CDR3 comprises 13 residues. CDR3 sequence: CASSLGQADEQFF. The CDR3 DNA sequence: TGCGCCAGCAGCTTGGGACAGGCCGATGAGCAGTTCTTC.